The rows below give T cell receptor beta chains drawn from one sample of a study of T cell repertoires in ileal Crohn's disease. TCRdb's table, derived via immunoSEQ multiplex PCR, lists solely in-frame clones and lacks some. The data contain roughly 6,800 clones, 79% of them singletons. Specimen: ileal tissue. The receptors come from an adult with Crohn's disease. Both conserved end residues are part of each CDR3. Fields, in order: clone size, J gene, V gene, D gene, CDR3 protein, CDR3 DNA. A D gene is named only where the DNA matches it firmly. Clone size is not always given. Where it is, it says once, few, many or a class for expanded clones.

few,TRBJ2-5,TRBV7-9,-,CASSPPPRETQYF,TGTGCCAGCAGCCCCCCGCCCCGGGAGACCCAGTACTTC
-,TRBJ1-5,TRBV27,TRBD1,CASSLRGQGWQPQHF,TGTGCCAGCAGCCTAAGGGGACAGGGGTGGCAGCCCCAGCATTTT
-,TRBJ2-3,TRBV7-6,-,CASSLNLRDTQYF,TGTGCCAGCAGCTTGAACCTCAGAGATACGCAGTATTTT
-,TRBJ1-3,TRBV30,-,CAWGGRFSGNTIYF,TGTGCCTGGGGCGGGAGGTTCTCTGGAAACACCATATATTTT
-,TRBJ2-7,TRBV30,TRBD1,CAWSALPTTGTVYF,TGTGCCTGGAGTGCACTACCTACCACCGGGACAGTATACTTC
-,TRBJ2-7,TRBV30,-,CAWKQGSYEQYF,TGTGCCTGGAAACAGGGCTCCTACGAGCAGTACTTC
-,TRBJ2-7,TRBV9,TRBD2,CASSVVRGGPSYEQYF,TGTGCCAGCAGCGTAGTCCGGGGGGGGCCCTCCTACGAGCAGTACTTC
-,TRBJ2-3,TRBV4-1,-,CASSQDGLALDTQYF,TGCGCCAGCAGCCAAGATGGGCTAGCGTTGGATACGCAGTATTTT
-,TRBJ2-7,TRBV2,TRBD2,CAGGRGLAGLYEQYF,TGTGCCGGAGGTCGGGGACTAGCGGGACTTTACGAGCAGTACTTC
once,TRBJ1-1,TRBV18,-,CASSYPTGNTEAFF,TGTGCCAGCTCATACCCCACAGGGAACACTGAAGCTTTCTTT
-,TRBJ1-2,TRBV4-3,-,CASSQNPGGGDNYGYTF,TGCGCCAGCAGCCAAAATCCTGGTGGGGGGGATAACTATGGCTACACCTTC
-,TRBJ1-5,TRBV5-1,-,CASSLVPASLNQPQHF,TGCGCCAGCAGCTTGGTGCCCGCTAGCCTCAATCAGCCCCAGCATTTT
-,TRBJ1-6,TRBV5-8,-,CASSLFEGHNSPLHF,TGTGCCAGCAGCTTGTTTGAGGGCCATAATTCACCCCTCCACTTT
-,TRBJ1-6,TRBV18,TRBD1,CASSPGTGGNSPLHF,TGTGCCAGCTCACCAGGGACAGGGGGTAATTCACCCCTCCACTTT
-,TRBJ2-2,TRBV5-1,-,CASSTGQDTGELFF,TGCGCCAGCAGCACAGGGCAGGACACCGGGGAGCTGTTTTTT
-,TRBJ2-1,TRBV5-4,TRBD2,CASSVSGGAYNEQFF,TGTGCCAGCAGCGTTAGCGGGGGCGCGTACAATGAGCAGTTCTTC
few,TRBJ2-5,TRBV6-4,TRBD2,CASRASGGRYQETQYF,TGTGCCAGCAGGGCTAGCGGGGGCAGGTACCAAGAGACCCAGTACTTC
-,TRBJ2-7,TRBV6-1,TRBD1,CASSAGTGVLYEQYF,TGTGCCAGCAGTGCCGGGACAGGGGTCCTGTACGAGCAATACTTC
few,TRBJ1-1,TRBV9,-,CASSVGQDTEAFF,TGTGCCAGCAGCGTCGGACAAGACACTGAAGCTTTCTTT
-,TRBJ1-6,TRBV30,-,CAWSVAQGRYNSPLHF,TGTGCCTGGAGTGTCGCCCAGGGAAGATACAATTCACCCCTCCACTTT
-,TRBJ2-5,TRBV9,-,CASNRDTQETQYF,TGTGCCAGCAACCGGGACACCCAAGAGACCCAGTACTTC
few,TRBJ1-3,TRBV19,-,CASTLDSGNTIYF,TGTGCCAGTACACTCGACTCTGGAAACACCATATATTTT
-,TRBJ2-5,TRBV11-3,-,CASSPGTYRGWETQYF,TGTGCCAGCAGCCCCGGGACTTACAGAGGATGGGAGACCCAGTACTTC
-,TRBJ2-5,TRBV5-1,-,CASSLVPGQQETQYF,TGCGCCAGCAGCTTGGTCCCCGGACAGCAAGAGACCCAGTACTTC
-,TRBJ2-1,TRBV6-6,TRBD1,CASSYSTDRGEQFF,TGTGCCAGCAGTTACTCAACGGACAGGGGGGAGCAGTTCTTC
-,TRBJ2-3,TRBV23-1,-,CASSQSYRRSDTDTQYF,TGCGCCAGCAGTCAATCATATCGTCGGTCTGACACAGATACGCAGTATTTT
-,TRBJ1-3,TRBV2,-,CASSNVRISGNTIYF,TGTGCCAGCAGTAACGTCAGGATCTCTGGAAACACCATATATTTT
-,TRBJ2-5,TRBV29-1,-,CSVFGHLQETQYF,TGCAGCGTCTTCGGACACCTCCAAGAGACCCAGTACTTC
-,TRBJ1-2,TRBV6-5,-,CASSSADSIGGYGYTF,TGTGCCAGCAGTTCCGCGGACTCAATAGGAGGCTATGGCTACACCTTC
-,TRBJ2-1,TRBV29-1,-,CSVVGSRLDEQFF,TGCAGCGTTGTGGGTAGCCGTTTGGATGAGCAGTTCTTC
-,TRBJ2-7,TRBV18,TRBD2,CASSPQGLAGDDEQYF,TGTGCCAGCTCACCGCAGGGACTAGCGGGAGATGACGAGCAGTACTTC
few,TRBJ2-7,TRBV30,-,CAWSTQGGTGEQYF,TGTGCCTGGAGTACCCAGGGGGGAACGGGGGAGCAGTACTTC
-,TRBJ2-1,TRBV19,TRBD2,CASSISSGRTNEQFF,TGTGCCAGTAGTATAAGCAGCGGGAGGACAAATGAGCAGTTCTTC
-,TRBJ1-2,TRBV2,-,CASSSNQARTLYGYTF,TGTGCCAGCAGTTCGAATCAGGCCAGAACCCTCTATGGCTACACCTTC
-,TRBJ2-1,TRBV27,-,CASSSVSSSYNEQFF,TGTGCCAGCAGTTCAGTATCAAGCTCCTACAATGAGCAGTTCTTC
-,TRBJ2-5,TRBV11-2,-,CASSPGYRETQYF,TGTGCCAGCAGCCCAGGGTATAGGGAGACCCAGTACTTC
-,TRBJ1-5,TRBV5-4,-,CASSLRTADQPQHF,TGTGCCAGCAGCTTGAGAACAGCCGATCAGCCCCAGCATTTT
-,TRBJ2-2,TRBV19,TRBD1,CATDGTVNTGELFF,TGTGCCACCGACGGGACAGTCAACACCGGGGAGCTGTTTTTT
few,TRBJ2-7,TRBV30,-,CAWSFPAYEQYF,TGTGCCTGGAGTTTTCCTGCCTACGAGCAGTACTTC